This T cell receptor (beta chain) was recovered during a study of cytomegalovirus exposure and HLA in healthy donors. General study results and limits: In a later analysis, at a false discovery rate of 0.05, 16,951 TCR beta sequences were associated with HLA alleles. The study reported that TCR beta sequences accurately predicted HLA-A and HLA-B alleles in most subjects. Most TCR sequences were rare, but some public TCRs occurred in many donors.

Concerning this clone: Its specificity is not known.

V dropped 1 base and J dropped 6; count of bases not matched to a gene: 4. CDR3 length: 15 amino acids. Germline values: CDR1 SGHTA, CDR2 FQGNSA. 60 Vbeta and 13 Jbeta primers were used in PCR. The data were produced by immunoSEQ multiplex PCR, yet TCRdb's version contains in-frame clones alone and is incomplete. This sample carries about 180,000 clones, 82% of them seen once, and the ten largest clones take more than 1.5%. The chain recombines TRBV7-2 with TRBJ2-2, with 8 bases that match TRBD2. Specimen: PBMCs. This receptor was identified in a man aged 35-49 years in good health and CMV-seronegative. The CDR3 nucleotides are TGTGCCAGCAGCTTAGAAGCGGGAGCGGCCGGGGAGCTGTTTTTT. Its protein is CASSLEAGAAGELFF.